The clone carrying this TCR beta chain is a singleton in its sample. The sample belongs to a study of cytomegalovirus exposure and HLA in healthy donors. Germline values: CDR1 SGHNT, CDR2 YYREEE (reference sequence). V gave up 0 bases and J gave up 0 bases, with 9 bases separating them. The CDR3 has 15 amino acids. Primers: 60 Vbeta forward and 13 Jbeta reverse. Method: immunoSEQ multiplex PCR; TCRdb's copy keeps in-frame clones and lacks some. The sample lists approximately 140,000 clones; 70% to 80% were seen once. Sequenced input: PBMCs. This TCR came from a man aged 18 to 30 in good health and CMV-seronegative. V is TRBV5-4 and J is TRBJ1-1; no clear D gene. CDR3 sequence: CASSLAERVNTEAFF. CDR3 in DNA: TGTGCCAGCAGCTTGGCCGAACGAGTGAACACTGAAGCTTTCTTT.